This TCR beta chain was found in a study of OX40 agonist ivuxolimab in advanced cancers. Study-level information: Two cutaneous melanoma patients and one hepatocellular carcinoma patient, three in all, had partial responses.

Here immunoSEQ multiplex PCR was the method, and the copy in TCRdb shows in-frame clones only, minus some. This table holds approximately 64,000 clones, about 82% found once. This clone was seen a single time. The CDR3 extends over 15 amino acids. Germline CDR1 and CDR2: MNHNS and SASEGT. The V end was cut by 2 bases, the J end by 4 bases, with 14 bases between. Source: CD4+ or CD8+ T cells sorted from blood, taken in a trial of the OX40 agonist ivuxolimab. The chain couples TRBV6-1 to TRBJ1-1; D unclear. This clonotype originated in an adult with an advanced solid tumor such as melanoma, head and neck, liver or kidney cancer. CDR3: CASSEFQEAVTEAFF. CDR3 DNA: TGTGCCAGCAGTGAATTTCAGGAGGCGGTCACTGAAGCTTTCTTT.